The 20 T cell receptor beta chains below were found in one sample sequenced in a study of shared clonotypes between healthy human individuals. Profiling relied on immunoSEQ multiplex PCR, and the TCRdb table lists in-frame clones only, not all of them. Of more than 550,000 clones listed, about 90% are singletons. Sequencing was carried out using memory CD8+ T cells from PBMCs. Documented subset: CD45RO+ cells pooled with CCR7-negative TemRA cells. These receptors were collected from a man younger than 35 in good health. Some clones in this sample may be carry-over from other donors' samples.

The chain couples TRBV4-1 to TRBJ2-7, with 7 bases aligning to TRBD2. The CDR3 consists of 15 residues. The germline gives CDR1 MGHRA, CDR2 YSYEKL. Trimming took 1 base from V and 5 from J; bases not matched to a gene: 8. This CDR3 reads CASSQGGGSPDEQYF. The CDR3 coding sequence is TGCGCCAGCAGCCAAGGCGGCGGGAGCCCGGACGAGCAGTACTTC.

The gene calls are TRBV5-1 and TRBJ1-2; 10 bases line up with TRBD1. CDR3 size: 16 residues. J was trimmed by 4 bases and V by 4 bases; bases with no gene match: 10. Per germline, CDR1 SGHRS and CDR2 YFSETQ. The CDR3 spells CASSGHGQGGPYGYTF. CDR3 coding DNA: TGCGCCAGCAGCGGCCACGGACAGGGGGGGCCCTATGGCTACACCTTC.

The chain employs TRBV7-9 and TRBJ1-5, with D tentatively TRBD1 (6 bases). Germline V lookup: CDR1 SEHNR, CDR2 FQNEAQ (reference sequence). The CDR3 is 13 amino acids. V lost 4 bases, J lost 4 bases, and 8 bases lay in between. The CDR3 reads CASSYGQNQPQHF. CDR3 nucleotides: TGTGCCAGCAGCTACGGACAGAATCAGCCCCAGCATTTT.

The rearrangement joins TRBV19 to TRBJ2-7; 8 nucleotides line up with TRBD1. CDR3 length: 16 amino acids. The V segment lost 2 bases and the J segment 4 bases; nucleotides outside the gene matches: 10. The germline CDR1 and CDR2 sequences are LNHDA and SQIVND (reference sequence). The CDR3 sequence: CASSIFSAGGRYEQYF. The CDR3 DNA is TGTGCCAGTAGTATATTTTCGGCAGGGGGCAGGTACGAGCAGTACTTC.

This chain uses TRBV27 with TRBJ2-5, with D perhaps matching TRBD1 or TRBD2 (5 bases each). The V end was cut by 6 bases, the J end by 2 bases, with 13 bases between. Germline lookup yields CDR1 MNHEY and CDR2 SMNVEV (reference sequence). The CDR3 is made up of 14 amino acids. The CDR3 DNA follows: TGTGCCAGCAGACCCCGGGACGGGCAAGAGACCCAGTACTTC. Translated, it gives CASRPRDGQETQYF.

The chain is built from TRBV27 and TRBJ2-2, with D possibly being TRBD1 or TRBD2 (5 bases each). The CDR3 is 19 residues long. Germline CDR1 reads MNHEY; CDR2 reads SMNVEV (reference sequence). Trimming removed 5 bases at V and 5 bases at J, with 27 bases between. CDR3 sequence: CASSGGVRVVSGLTGELFF. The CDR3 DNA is TGTGCCAGCAGTGGAGGCGTCAGGGTAGTGAGTGGGCTGACCGGGGAGCTGTTTTTT.

CDR3 amino acids: CASSVPFDRVGTGELFF. CDR3 in DNA: TGTGCCAGCAGCGTTCCTTTTGACAGGGTTGGCACCGGGGAGCTGTTTTTT. This sequence joins TRBV9 and TRBJ2-2; 7 bases match TRBD1. The CDR3 runs 17 residues. Germline loops: CDR1 SGDLS, CDR2 YYNGEE. J lost 4 bases, V lost 2 bases, and 11 bases had no gene match.

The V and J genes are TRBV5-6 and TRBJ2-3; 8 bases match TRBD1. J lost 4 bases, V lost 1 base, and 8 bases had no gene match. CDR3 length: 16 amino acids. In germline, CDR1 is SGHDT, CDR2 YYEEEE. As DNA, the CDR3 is TGTGCCAGCAGCTTGAGGGCCAGGGGGCCGTCAGATACGCAGTATTTT. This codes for CASSLRARGPSDTQYF.

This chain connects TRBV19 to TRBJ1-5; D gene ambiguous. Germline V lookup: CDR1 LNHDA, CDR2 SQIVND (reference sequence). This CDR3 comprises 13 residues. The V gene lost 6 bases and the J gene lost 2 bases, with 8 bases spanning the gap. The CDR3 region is CASRPAGNQPQHF. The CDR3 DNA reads TGTGCCAGTAGACCAGCGGGCAATCAGCCCCAGCATTTT. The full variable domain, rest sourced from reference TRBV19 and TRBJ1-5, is DGGITQSPKYLFRKEGQNVTLSCEQNLNHDAMYWYRQDPGQGLRLIYYSQIVNDFQKGDIAEGYSVSREKKESFPLTVTSAQKNPTAFYLCASRPAGNQPQHFGDGTRLSIL.

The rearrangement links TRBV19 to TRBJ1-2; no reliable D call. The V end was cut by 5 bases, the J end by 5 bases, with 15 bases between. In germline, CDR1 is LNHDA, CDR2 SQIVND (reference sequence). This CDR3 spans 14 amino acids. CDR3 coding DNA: TGTGCCAGTAGTTCACACTTAGATACGTATGGCTACACCTTC. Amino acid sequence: CASSSHLDTYGYTF.

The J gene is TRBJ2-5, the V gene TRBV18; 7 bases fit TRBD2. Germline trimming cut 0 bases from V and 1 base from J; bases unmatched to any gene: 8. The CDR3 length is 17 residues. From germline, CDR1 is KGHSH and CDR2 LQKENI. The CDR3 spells CASSPPVVAGVQETQYF. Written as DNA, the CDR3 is TGTGCCAGCTCACCACCCGTTGTTGCGGGAGTCCAAGAGACCCAGTACTTC.

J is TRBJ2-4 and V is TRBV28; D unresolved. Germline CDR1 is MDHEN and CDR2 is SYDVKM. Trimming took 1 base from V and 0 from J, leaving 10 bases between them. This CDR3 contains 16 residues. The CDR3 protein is CASSLSPDLAKNIQYF. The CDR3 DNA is TGTGCCAGCAGTTTATCTCCGGACCTAGCCAAAAACATTCAGTACTTC.

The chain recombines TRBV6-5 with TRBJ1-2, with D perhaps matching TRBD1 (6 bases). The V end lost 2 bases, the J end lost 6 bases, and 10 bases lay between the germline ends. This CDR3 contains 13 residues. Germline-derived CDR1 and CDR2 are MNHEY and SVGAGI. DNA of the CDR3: TGTGCCAGCAGTTACGGGGGCTTGGATGGCTACACCTTC. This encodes CASSYGGLDGYTF.

The CDR3 region is CASREIGLGAYNEQFF. The CDR3 DNA follows: TGTGCCAGCAGAGAGATAGGACTAGGAGCCTACAATGAGCAGTTCTTC. The chain employs TRBV27 and TRBJ2-1, with TRBD2 matching over 7 bases. CDR1 is MNHEY, CDR2 SMNVEV, per germline (reference sequence). With 6 bases clipped from V and 2 bases from J, the junction kept 10 bases outside the gene matches. There are 16 residues in the CDR3.

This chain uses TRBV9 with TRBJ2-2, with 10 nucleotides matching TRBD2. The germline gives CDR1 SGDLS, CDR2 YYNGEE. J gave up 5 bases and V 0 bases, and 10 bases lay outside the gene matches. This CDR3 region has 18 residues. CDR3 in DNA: TGTGCCAGCAGCGTAGCAGGACTAGCGGCATCAACAACCGGGGAGCTGTTTTTT. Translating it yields CASSVAGLAASTTGELFF.

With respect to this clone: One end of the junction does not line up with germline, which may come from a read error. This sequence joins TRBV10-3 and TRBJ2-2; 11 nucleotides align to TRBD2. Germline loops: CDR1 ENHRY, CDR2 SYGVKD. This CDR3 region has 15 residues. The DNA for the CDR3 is TGTGCCAGCAGTGAACTAGCGGGAGACACCGGGGAGCTGTTTTTT. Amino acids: CASSELAGDTGELFF.

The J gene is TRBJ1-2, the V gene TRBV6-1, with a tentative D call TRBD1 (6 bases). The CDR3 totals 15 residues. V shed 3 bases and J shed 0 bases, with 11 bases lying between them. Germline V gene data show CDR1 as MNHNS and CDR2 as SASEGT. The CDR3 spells CASSELQGTNYGYTF. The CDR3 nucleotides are TGTGCCAGCAGTGAGCTACAGGGTACTAACTATGGCTACACCTTC.

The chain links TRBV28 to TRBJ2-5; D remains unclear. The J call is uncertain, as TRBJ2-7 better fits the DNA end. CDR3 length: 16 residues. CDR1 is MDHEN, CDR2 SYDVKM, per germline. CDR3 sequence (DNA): TGTGCCAGCAGTTCCCCCCCGACGACACGGACCTACGAGCAGTACTTC. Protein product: CASSSPPTTRTYEQYF.

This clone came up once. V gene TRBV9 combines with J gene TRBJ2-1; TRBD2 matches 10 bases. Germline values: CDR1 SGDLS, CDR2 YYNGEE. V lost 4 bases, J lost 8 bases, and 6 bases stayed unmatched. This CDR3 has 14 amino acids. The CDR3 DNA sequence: TGTGCCAGCAGCACGAGCGGGAGGGCGGATGAGCAGTTCTTC. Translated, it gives CASSTSGRADEQFF.

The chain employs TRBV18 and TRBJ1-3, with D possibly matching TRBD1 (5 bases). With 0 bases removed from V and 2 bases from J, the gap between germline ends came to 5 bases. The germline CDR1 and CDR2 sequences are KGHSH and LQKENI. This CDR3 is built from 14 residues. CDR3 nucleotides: TGTGCCAGCTCACCACCGGACACTGGAAACACCATATATTTT. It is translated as CASSPPDTGNTIYF.